This T cell receptor (beta chain) was sequenced for a study of blood T cell repertoires in COVID-19. The table came from immunoSEQ multiplex PCR; TCRdb's copy has only in-frame clones and leaves some out. Among 250,000 or so clones, around 93% were seen once, and the ten largest hold about 3%. This CDR3 has 15 residues. The germline V gene has CDR1 MNHEY and CDR2 SVGAGI. With V trimmed by 7 bases and J by 0 bases, 9 bases remained unmatched. The TCR originated in a man between 40 and 49 years old who had been exposed to COVID-19. The chain uses TRBV6-5 and TRBJ2-7; 7 bases are shared with TRBD2. The sequenced material came from PBMCs or T cells enriched from blood (not recorded which). The CDR3 bases are TGTGCCAGCAAAACCTCTAGCGGCCTCTCCTACGAGCAGTACTTC. Translating it yields CASKTSSGLSYEQYF.